This section outlines one T cell receptor (beta chain) sequence together with its context. Its binding antigen is unknown. Per-base quality was not reported, and no clone a single base away is much larger than it. The immunoSEQ Assay, a bias-controlled multiplex PCR, was used to amplify TCRbeta CDR3 regions from genomic DNA. As for how the authors treated the data: The number of nucleated cells in each sample was estimated from the amplification of reference gene primers within the assay. Sequence reads were collapsed and filtered to measure the absolute abundance of every unique TCRbeta CDR3 rearrangement. For each sample, productive Simpson clonality was calculated as the square root of Simpson's diversity index over productive rearrangements. Imported from immuneACCESS, the table was reduced by TCRdb to in-frame sequences with V and J called. These copies leave out some clones; in studies compared against another copy, an unresolved V gene accounts for under half, and the cause of the remainder is not known. D and trimming were read from the DNA, whereas the V and J calls and clone size are those reported in that table. Within this sample are fewer than 200,000 clones, with about 70% of them counted one time only. The top ten clonotypes cover just over 8.5% of the sample.

As encoded in the germline V gene (reference sequence), CDR1 is LNHDA while CDR2 is SQIVND. Trimming takes 7 bases from V and 10 bases from J, and the germline ends sit 19 bases apart. The CDR3 goes from the cysteine to the phenylalanine over 13 residues. Just the 39-base CDR3 DNA is kept, in frame starting at base 1. The collaborating institutions used their own protocols to collect whole blood in K2EDTA tubes. For TCRbeta analysis, collaborators shipped samples in one of three forms: frozen whole blood, isolated PBMCs, or DNA extracted from either of those sample types. The data belong to a study of blood T cell repertoires in COVID-19 (dated by TCRdb to about 2020). Looking at the study overall: Collaborator samples came from the United States, Italy and Spain and covered acute and convalescent phases of COVID-19. Samples came from the ongoing ImmuneRACE study (first 160 participants) plus 1,254 subjects from 6 global collaborators. Sample metadata almost always included a de-identified subject ID, COVID-19 status, age in years and sex. Deeply sampled blood TCRbeta repertoires from subjects exposed to, actively infected with, or recovered from COVID-19 were included in the dataset. Where HLA class I and class II types were available, the types were taken from metadata supplied by the sample provider, not from assay-based typing. The repertoires were made available in a free public database intended to serve as a resource for research on the immune response to SARS-CoV-2. The material from the prospective study consisted of cDNA or gDNA derived from T cells, B-cell-depleted T cells, or PBMCs. General conclusions and limits of the study: Clinical and demographic metadata were provided uncurated, with the amount varying by source and participant.

This receptor was obtained from a woman in her forties or fifties with active or convalescent COVID-19. The sequenced sample consisted of peripheral blood. The chain uses TRBV19 and TRBJ1-1; TRBD1 is a weak D gene call, 6 bases matching. DNA sequence: TGTGCCAGTACCGACACAGGGATCAGTCTAGCTTTCTTT. Its protein is CASTDTGISLAFF. When the CDR3 is completed using the reference TRBV19 and TRBJ1-1 genes on either side, the full variable domain is DGGITQSPKYLFRKEGQNVTLSCEQNLNHDAMYWYRQDPGQGLRLIYYSQIVNDFQKGDIAEGYSVSREKKESFPLTVTSAQKNPTAFYLCASTDTGISLAFFGQGTRLTVV.